This T cell receptor (beta chain) was sequenced for a study of blood T cell repertoires in COVID-19. As for the study in general: Samples of COVID-19 (acute and convalescent) were obtained from the United States, Italy and Spain. The cDNA or gDNA used as material had been derived from T cells, B-cell-depleted T cells, or PBMCs.

J lost 7 bases, V lost 4 bases, and 6 bases had no gene match. Per germline, CDR1 SGHDT and CDR2 YYEEEE. CDR3 size: 15 residues. Followed longitudinally, the Seattle patients had been enrolled during active infection. Original data processing: Reference gene primer amplification gave estimated nucleated cell counts. TCRdb's table, derived via immunoSEQ multiplex PCR, lists solely in-frame clones and lacks some. That table supplies the V and J calls and clone size; D and trimming were determined from the DNA. The sample holds around 400,000 clones, approximately 87% seen once. This clonotype originated in a woman aged 55-69 years with COVID-19, enrolled during active disease. The chain couples TRBV5-6 to TRBJ1-6; 9 nucleotides line up with TRBD1. Sequencing was done on a sample of peripheral blood. CDR3 nucleotide sequence: TGTGCCAGCAGCCTAGGGACAGGGAGGAATTCACCCCTCCACTTT. It codes for CASSLGTGRNSPLHF.